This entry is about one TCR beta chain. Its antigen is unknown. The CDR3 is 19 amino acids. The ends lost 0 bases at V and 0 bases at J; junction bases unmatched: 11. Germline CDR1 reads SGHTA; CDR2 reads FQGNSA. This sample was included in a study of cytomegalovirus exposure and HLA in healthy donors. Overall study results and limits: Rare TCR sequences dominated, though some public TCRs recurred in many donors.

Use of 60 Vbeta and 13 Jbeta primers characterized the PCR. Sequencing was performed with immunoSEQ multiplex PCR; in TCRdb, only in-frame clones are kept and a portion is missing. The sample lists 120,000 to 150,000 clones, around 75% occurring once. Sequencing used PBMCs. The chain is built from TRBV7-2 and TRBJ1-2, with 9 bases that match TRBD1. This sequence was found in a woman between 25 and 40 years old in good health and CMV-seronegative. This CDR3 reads CASSLAPGQGSLANYGYTF. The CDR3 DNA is TGTGCCAGCAGCTTAGCCCCGGGACAGGGATCTTTAGCTAACTATGGCTACACCTTC.